A selection of T cell receptor beta chains follows, all from one sample in a study of T cell repertoires in cytomegalovirus infection. MiXCR, run by TCRdb on the reads, gives a single entry per CDR3 protein. The sample has about 480,000 distinct CDR3 sequences, 33% seen once. Antigens of these TCRs are unknown. Sequences were derived from cultured PBMCs, sampled from culture after CMV antigen stimulation. The receptors here all came from a human donor in good health (CMV status not recorded). Some clones in this sample may be carry-over from other donors' samples. The CDR3 runs from the conserved cysteine through the conserved F or W. Fields, in order: J gene, D gene, V gene, clone size, CDR3 DNA, CDR3 protein. The D gene is left open where the match is weak. Not all rows give a size; the values are once, few, many and, for expanded clones, a class.

J: TRBJ2-1; D: NA; V: TRBV11-2; size: NA; DNA: TGTGCCAGCAGCCGCGGACAGGGCGGGGGCTACAATGAGCAGTTCTTC; CDR3: CASSRGQGGGYNEQFF
J: TRBJ2-5; D: NA; V: TRBV29-1; size: few; DNA: TGCAGCGTTGATACCCCTCAGGGGTGGGGAGAGACCCAGTACTTC; CDR3: CSVDTPQGWGETQYF
J: TRBJ2-1; D: TRBD1; V: TRBV9; size: NA; DNA: TGTGCCAGCAGCGTTTCTCAAACAGGGGGTGGGTACAATGAGCAGTTCTTC; CDR3: CASSVSQTGGGYNEQFF
J: TRBJ1-1; D: NA; V: TRBV6-2/TRBV6-3; size: once; DNA: TGTGCCAGCAGTTACAGGAGCCGCCCTGAAGCTTTCTTT; CDR3: CASSYRSRPEAFF
J: TRBJ1-4; D: TRBD1; V: TRBV19; size: few; DNA: TGTGCCAGTAGTATATCGAAGGACAGGGGGCGCGAAAAACTGTTTTTT; CDR3: CASSISKDRGREKLFF
J: TRBJ1-3; D: NA; V: TRBV5-6; size: NA; DNA: TGTGCCAGCAGCTTGCGGGACCCTTTAAACACCATATATTTT; CDR3: CASSLRDPLNTIYF
J: TRBJ2-1; D: TRBD2; V: TRBV9; size: NA; DNA: TGTGCCAGCAGCGACCCACCTAGCGGGAGGAGCGGTGAGCAGTTCTTC; CDR3: CASSDPPSGRSGEQFF
J: TRBJ1-6; D: NA; V: TRBV7-8; size: few; DNA: TGTGCCAGCAGCTTAGAACAGTCCTCACCCCTCCACTTT; CDR3: CASSLEQSSPLHF
J: TRBJ2-7; D: TRBD2; V: TRBV6-5; size: NA; DNA: TGTGCCAGCAGCTATGGGTGGGTAGCGGGATCCTACGAGCAGTACTTC; CDR3: CASSYGWVAGSYEQYF
J: TRBJ2-1; D: TRBD2; V: TRBV7-6; size: NA; DNA: TGTGCCAGCAGCGGGGACCGCGGGAGCTCCTACAATGAGCAGTTCTTC; CDR3: CASSGDRGSSYNEQFF
J: TRBJ1-1; D: NA; V: TRBV19; size: few; DNA: TGTGCCAGTAAATCCTGGACATTAACTCTGAACACTGAAGCTTTCTTT; CDR3: CASKSWTLTLNTEAFF
J: TRBJ1-5; D: TRBD1; V: TRBV6-1; size: NA; DNA: TGTGCCAGCACCGGAGGGGACAGCTCATTGCAGCCCCAGCATTTT; CDR3: CASTGGDSSLQPQHF
J: TRBJ2-2; D: NA; V: TRBV7-9; size: few; DNA: TGTGCCAGCAGCCCCGGGACTTTCGCGAACACCGGGGAGCTGTTTTTT; CDR3: CASSPGTFANTGELFF
J: TRBJ2-7; D: TRBD2; V: TRBV28; size: NA; DNA: TGTGCCAGCAGTTTACCCGGCCTCGGGCGGGAGGGGAACTACGAGCAGTACTTC; CDR3: CASSLPGLGREGNYEQYF
J: TRBJ2-6; D: NA; V: TRBV28; size: few; DNA: TGTGCCACCCTCTCTGGGGCCAACGTCCTGACTTTC; CDR3: CATLSGANVLTF
J: TRBJ1-1; D: NA; V: TRBV19; size: few; DNA: TGTGCCAGTAGTACGAAGGAAGGAGTGAACACTGAAGCTTTCTTT; CDR3: CASSTKEGVNTEAFF
J: TRBJ2-7; D: NA; V: TRBV14; size: few; DNA: TGTGCCAGCAGCGCGGGAACAGGTCTCGAGCAGTACTTC; CDR3: CASSAGTGLEQYF
J: TRBJ2-1; D: NA; V: TRBV10-3; size: NA; DNA: TGTGCCATCAGTAGTATCAATGAGCAGTTCTTC; CDR3: CAISSINEQFF
J: TRBJ1-4; D: NA; V: TRBV7-2; size: many; DNA: TGTGCCAGCAGCCGCCGGACAGCGAGCCAAGGAAGTGAAAAACTGTTTTTT; CDR3: CASSRRTASQGSEKLFF
J: TRBJ1-4; D: NA; V: TRBV19; size: NA; DNA: TGTGCCAGTAGCTCCCTAAAAGCGACGGGATATTTTGCAACTAATGAAAAACTGTTTTTT; CDR3: CASSSLKATGYFATNEKLFF
J: TRBJ2-2; D: TRBD2; V: TRBV29-1; size: once; DNA: TGCAGCGTTGTGGGCGGGAGGGCGGACGGGGAGCTGTTTTTT; CDR3: CSVVGGRADGELFF
J: TRBJ2-3; D: NA; V: TRBV6-2/TRBV6-3; size: NA; DNA: TGTGCCAGCAGTCGGGGCATGTTGACAGATACGCAGTATTTT; CDR3: CASSRGMLTDTQYF